This T cell receptor (beta chain) was sequenced for a study of blood T cells in healthy people across ages. Using a J-beta primer mix together with a sample-barcoded 5' primer, a second PCR was run for roughly 7 to 12 cycles. TCRdb re-analysed the 5' RACE reads in MiXCR, keeping a single row per CDR3 protein. The table lists 540,000 or so distinct CDR3 sequences, 27% of them singletons. Sequenced sample: blood. The TCR comes from a woman between 70 and 85 years old in good health.

The CDR3 DNA reads TGCGCCAGCAGCCAAGATTGGGCGAACACTGAAGCTTTCTTT. Protein product: CASSQDWANTEAFF. V usage is TRBV4-3 and J usage is TRBJ1-1; no reliable D call. The germline V and J ends were trimmed by 0 bases and 1 base, with 6 bases remaining between them. CDR3 length equals 14 residues. CDR1 and CDR2 from the germline V gene are LGHNA and YSLEER.